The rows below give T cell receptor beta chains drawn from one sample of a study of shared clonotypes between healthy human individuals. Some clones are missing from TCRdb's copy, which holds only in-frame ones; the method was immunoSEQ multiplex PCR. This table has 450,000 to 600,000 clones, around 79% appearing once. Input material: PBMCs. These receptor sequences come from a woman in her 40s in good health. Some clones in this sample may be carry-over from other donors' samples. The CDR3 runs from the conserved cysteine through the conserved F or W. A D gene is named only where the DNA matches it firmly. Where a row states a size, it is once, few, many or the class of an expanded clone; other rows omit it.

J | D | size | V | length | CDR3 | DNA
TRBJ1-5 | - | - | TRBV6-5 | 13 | CASSDQGSEPQHF | TGTGCCAGCAGCGACCAGGGGTCAGAGCCCCAGCATTTT
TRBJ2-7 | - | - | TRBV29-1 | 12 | CSVSTTVYEQYF | TGCAGCGTTTCCACGACAGTCTACGAGCAGTACTTC
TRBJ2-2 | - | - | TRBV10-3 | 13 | CAIGKGDTGELFF | TGTGCCATTGGGAAGGGGGACACCGGGGAGCTGTTTTTT
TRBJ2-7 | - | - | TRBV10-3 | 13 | CAISGDTASEQYF | TGTGCCATCAGTGGCGACACCGCCAGCGAGCAGTACTTC
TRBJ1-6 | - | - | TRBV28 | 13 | CASSPDRNSPLHF | TGTGCCAGCAGTCCAGACAGGAATTCACCCCTCCACTTT
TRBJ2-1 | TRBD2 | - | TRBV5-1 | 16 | CASSLREGVVDNEQFF | TGCGCCAGCAGCCTGAGGGAGGGAGTAGTCGACAATGAGCAGTTCTTC
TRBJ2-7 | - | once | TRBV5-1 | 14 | CASSLGADVYEQYF | TGCGCCAGCAGCTTGGGGGCGGATGTTTACGAGCAGTACTTC
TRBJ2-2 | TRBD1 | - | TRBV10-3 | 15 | CAISEAGQDTGELFF | TGTGCCATCAGTGAGGCGGGACAGGACACCGGGGAGCTGTTTTTT
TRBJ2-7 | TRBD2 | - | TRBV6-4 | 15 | CASSLLAGGSYEQYF | TGTGCCAGCAGTCTACTAGCGGGAGGTTCCTACGAGCAGTACTTC
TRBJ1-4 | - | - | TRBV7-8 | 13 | CASSLGTASQSEF | TGTGCCAGCAGCTTAGGAACAGCCAGCCAGAGCGAATTT
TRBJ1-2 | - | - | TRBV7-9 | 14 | CASSQDTYDYGYTF | TGTGCCAGCAGCCAAGACACTTACGACTATGGCTACACCTTC
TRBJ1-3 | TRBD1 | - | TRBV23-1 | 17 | CASSQSDRPDSGNTIYF | TGCGCCAGCAGTCAATCGGACAGGCCCGACTCTGGAAACACCATATATTTT
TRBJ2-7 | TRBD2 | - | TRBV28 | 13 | CASSLSAGGEQYF | TGTGCCAGCAGTTTATCTGCGGGGGGTGAGCAGTACTTC
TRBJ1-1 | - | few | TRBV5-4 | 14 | CASSHRNGNTEAFF | TGTGCCAGCAGCCATCGGAACGGGAACACTGAAGCTTTCTTT
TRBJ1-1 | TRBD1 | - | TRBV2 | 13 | CASRDRQGAEAFF | TGTGCCAGCAGGGACAGACAGGGGGCTGAAGCTTTCTTT
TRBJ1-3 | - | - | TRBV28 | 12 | CASSPPGYTIYF | TGTGCCAGCAGTCCCCCTGGGTACACCATATATTTT
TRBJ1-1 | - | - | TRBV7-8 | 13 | CASSLDAEFGAFF | TGTGCCAGCAGCTTAGACGCGGAGTTCGGAGCTTTCTTT
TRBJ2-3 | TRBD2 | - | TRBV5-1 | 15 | CASSSSGAFTDTQYF | TGCGCCAGCAGCTCCAGCGGGGCTTTCACAGATACGCAGTATTTT
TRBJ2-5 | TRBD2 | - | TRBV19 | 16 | CASSMDLAGVGETQYF | TGTGCCAGTAGTATGGATCTAGCGGGAGTGGGAGAGACCCAGTACTTC
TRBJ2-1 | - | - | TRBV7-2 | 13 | CASSLVIDNEQFF | TGTGCCAGCAGCTTAGTTATCGACAATGAGCAGTTCTTC
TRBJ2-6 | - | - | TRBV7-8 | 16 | CASTFFGAPGANVLTF | TGTGCCAGCACCTTCTTCGGGGCGCCTGGGGCCAACGTCCTGACTTTC
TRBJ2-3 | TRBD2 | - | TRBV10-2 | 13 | CASRAGDTDTQYF | TGCGCCAGCCGGGCGGGAGACACAGATACGCAGTATTTT
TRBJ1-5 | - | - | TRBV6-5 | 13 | CASSYNSNQPQHF | TGTGCCAGCAGTTACAACAGCAATCAGCCCCAGCATTTT
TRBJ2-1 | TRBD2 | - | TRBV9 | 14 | CASSPLGGLNEQFF | TGTGCCAGCAGCCCACTGGGGGGACTAAATGAGCAGTTCTTC
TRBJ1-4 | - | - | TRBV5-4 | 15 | CASSLAGGENEKLFF | TGTGCCAGCAGCTTGGCCGGGGGAGAGAATGAAAAACTGTTTTTT
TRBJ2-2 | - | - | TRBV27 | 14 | CASRRGRNTGELFF | TGTGCCAGCAGGAGGGGGAGGAACACCGGGGAGCTGTTTTTT
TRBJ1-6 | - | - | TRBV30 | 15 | CALRVGSSYNSPLHF | TGTGCCCTAAGAGTGGGGAGCTCCTATAATTCACCCCTCCACTTT
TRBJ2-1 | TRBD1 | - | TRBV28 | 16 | CASSYPGGGLGHEQFF | TGTGCCAGCAGTTACCCAGGGGGCGGGTTGGGGCATGAGCAGTTCTTC
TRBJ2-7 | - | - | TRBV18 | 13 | CASSPRQDYEQYF | TGTGCCAGCTCACCGAGACAGGACTACGAGCAGTACTTC
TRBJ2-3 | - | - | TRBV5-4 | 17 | CASSLPIGAASTDTQYF | TGTGCCAGCAGCCTACCTATTGGGGCGGCTAGCACAGATACGCAGTATTTT
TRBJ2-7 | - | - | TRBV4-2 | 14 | CASSQGVTAYEQYF | TGTGCCAGCAGCCAAGGGGTAACCGCCTACGAGCAGTACTTC
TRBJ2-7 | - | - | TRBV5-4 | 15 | CASSHQYRSSYEQYF | TGTGCCAGCAGCCATCAGTACCGAAGCTCCTACGAGCAGTACTTC
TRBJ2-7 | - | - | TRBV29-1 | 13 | CSVSNGDTYEQYF | TGCAGCGTTTCGAACGGAGACACCTACGAGCAGTACTTC